These 3 T cell receptor beta chains originate from one sample sequenced in a study of T cells in Graves' hyperthyroidism and ophthalmopathy. Amplified TCR beta CDR3 regions came from RNA transcripts. HTBI primers were the set used in a first-round RT-PCR of the TCR CDR3. From the multiplex PCR reads, TCRdb called clonotypes with MiXCR, one entry per CDR3 protein. The table includes some 300,000 distinct CDR3 sequences, roughly 19% detected once. The source material was blood. These receptors came from a middle-aged man with Graves' ophthalmopathy.

In regard to this clonotype: A read error may produce the germline difference seen at one junction end. DNA of the CDR3: TGTGCCAGCGGCTTAATAGCGTCTAGCACAGATACGCAGTATTTT. Translation gives CASGLIASSTDTQYF. The chain is built from TRBV11-2 and TRBJ2-3; D may be TRBD2 (5 bases). This CDR3 has 15 amino acids. Germline V gene data show CDR1 as SGHAT and CDR2 as FQNNGV.

This clonotype appeared many times. The gene calls are TRBV3-1 and TRBJ2-6, with 7 bases fitting TRBD2. The germline V gene encodes CDR1 LGHDT and CDR2 YNNKEL (reference sequence). Trimming cost V 6 bases and J 4 bases; bases outside gene matches: 6. The CDR3 is 15 amino acids. In DNA, the CDR3 is TGTGCCAGCAGACGGGGGGATGCGGGGGCCAACGTCCTGACTTTC. Encoded protein: CASRRGDAGANVLTF.

In its sample, this clonotype was seen many times. The CDR3 DNA follows: TGTGCCAGCAGCCAAGATTCGCTAGCGGGAGCGAGGGAGCAGTACTTC. The encoded protein is CASSQDSLAGAREQYF. This chain connects TRBV3-1 to TRBJ2-7; TRBD2 matches 10 bases. The CDR3 sequence is 16 residues long. CDR1 is LGHDT, CDR2 YNNKEL, per germline (reference sequence). J gave up 7 bases and V 0 bases, and 9 bases lay outside the gene matches.